This T cell receptor beta chain is from a study of T cell repertoires in cytomegalovirus infection (dated by TCRdb to 2018 to 2020). Notes on the research overall: Recently identified HLA-C-restricted CMV epitopes, whose presentation resists viral immunomodulation, were targeted by peptide stimulations together with well-studied HLA-B-restricted epitopes. Donor HLA type was relevant to the analysis, because carriage of CMV infection together with the matching HLA type was indicated by public TCR beta signatures. What the study reported, not specific to this receptor: In both this cohort and an independent cohort of 300 to 450 donors, the cumulative frequency of public TCR beta family members distinguished carriers of CMV infection plus the relevant HLA type. In the ex vivo response, HLA-C-restricted CMV-specific TCR beta clonotypes were dominant, and in two of eight donors the single most frequent clonotype came from this HLA-C-restricted group.

This clonotype was detected only a few times. No antigen is known for it. No much larger clone is present one base from it, and per-base qualities are unavailable. This specimen's treatment or condition label, per the study, means: in vitro stimulation with specific CMV peptide epitopes to enrich CMV-specific T cells. The instrument given in TCRdb is Illumina HiSeq 1500. Starting from the raw public reads, TCRdb applied fastp trimming at Q25, assembled clones with MiXCR and retained in-frame beta chains. All rows with the same CDR3 protein become a single entry with the most common DNA and genes. The sample table contains approximately 340,000 distinct CDR3 sequences; only one count was recorded for approximately 32% of them. The ten largest clones capture approximately 20% of the sample. Material: cultured PBMCs, obtained from culture after CMV antigen stimulation. The TCR comes from a human donor in good health (CMV status not recorded). Some clones in this sample may be carry-over from other donors' samples.

The CDR3 region reads CASSLGQGFPGANVLTF. Here is the DNA: TGTGCCAGCAGCTTGGGACAGGGTTTTCCTGGGGCCAACGTCCTGACTTTC. The chain couples TRBV5-6 to TRBJ2-6, with 7 bases aligning to TRBD1. The germline V gene specifies SGHDT as CDR1 and YYEEEE as CDR2. V loses 0 bases at its end and J loses 2 bases; junction bases beyond the gene matches: 5. The CDR3 goes from the cysteine to the phenylalanine over 17 residues. Only the CDR3 DNA stays, 51 bases, in frame from base 1.